The 24 T cell receptor beta chains below all came from one sample that was sequenced in a study of T-cell reconstitution after alpha-beta-depleted transplantation in children. A TCRbeta library incorporating unique molecular identifiers was prepared. TCRdb itself ran the PCR reads through MiXCR, one entry per CDR3 protein. The table shows 140,000 to 150,000 distinct CDR3 sequences, with roughly 9% occurring only once. Sequencing used PBMCs, mostly from graft donor cells, obtained 180 days after TCRalphabeta/CD19-depleted stem cell transplant. Every receptor here comes from a female patient between 2 and 15 years old who had a stem cell transplant for congenital amegakaryocytic thrombocytopenia, so the T cells may come from the graft donor.

The chain joins TRBV20-1 to TRBJ2-1; 7 bases align to TRBD2. V lost 0 bases to trimming and J lost 5 bases; unmatched junction nucleotides: 10. Germline V gene sequence: CDR1 DFQATT, CDR2 SNEGSKA (reference sequence). The CDR3 covers 16 residues. The DNA for the CDR3 is TGCAGTGCTAGAGATGGGGTGAGAAGCGGGGACAATGAGCAGTTCTTC. Amino acid sequence: CSARDGVRSGDNEQFF.

The J gene is TRBJ1-1, the V gene TRBV6-1; D call uncertain. There are 15 residues in the CDR3. The germline V and J ends were trimmed by 6 bases and 0 bases, with 14 bases remaining between them. CDR1 MNHNS and CDR2 SASEGT come from the germline V gene. DNA for the CDR3: TGTGCCAGCAGGATTGAGCACAGATTGAACACTGAAGCTTTCTTT. Protein: CASRIEHRLNTEAFF.

This clonotype was found a few times. The chain is built from TRBV12-3 or TRBV12-4 and TRBJ2-5; 7 nucleotides agree with TRBD2. The CDR3 has 13 residues. The V and J ends lost 3 bases and 10 bases, in that order; junction bases with no gene match: 8. CDR3 amino acids: CASSLASGRLQYF. For the CDR3, the DNA is TGTGCCAGCAGTTTGGCTAGCGGTCGCCTCCAGTACTTC.

The J gene is TRBJ1-2, the V gene TRBV7-8; D gene ambiguous. V was clipped by 1 base and J by 5 bases, with 14 bases between them. Germline V gives CDR1 SGHVS, CDR2 FQNEAQ. There are 15 residues in the CDR3. The CDR3 spells CASSLVVQAEYGYTF. In nucleotides, the CDR3 is TGTGCCAGCAGCTTAGTTGTTCAGGCAGAATATGGCTACACCTTC.

The V call is TRBV5-1, the J call TRBJ1-3; 7 nucleotides line up with TRBD1. Per germline, CDR1 SGHRS and CDR2 YFSETQ. The CDR3 length is 16 residues. With V trimmed by 4 bases and J by 0 bases, 7 bases remained unmatched. This CDR3 reads CASSRKTGTSGNTIYF. The DNA for the CDR3 is TGCGCCAGCAGCCGGAAGACAGGGACCTCTGGAAACACCATATATTTT.

Many counts were recorded for this clonotype. The chain joins TRBV6-1 to TRBJ2-3, with 14 bases identical to TRBD2. Germline V gives CDR1 MNHNS, CDR2 SASEGT. The CDR3 sequence is 15 residues long. Unmatched junction bases numbered 4, after V lost 6 bases and J lost 5 bases. The DNA of the CDR3 is TGTGCCAGCAGCCCCGGACTAGCGGGGGGAGATACGCAGTATTTT. It yields the protein CASSPGLAGGDTQYF.

This clonotype was counted ten times or more. The chain combines TRBV6-2 or TRBV6-3 with TRBJ1-1; D is undetermined. The CDR3 spans 12 residues. Germline lookup yields CDR1 MNHEY and CDR2 SVGEGT. V was shortened by 3 bases and J by 7 bases, with 9 bases between the two germline ends. Here the CDR3 DNA reads TGTGCCAGCAGTTATAAAAGGAGTGAAGCTTTCTTT. Translation: CASSYKRSEAFF.

The table lists this clonotype with many counts. The chain joins TRBV6-5 to TRBJ2-1; D call uncertain. The V gene's germline CDR1 is MNHEY and CDR2 SVGAGI. The CDR3 consists of 14 residues. The ends were cut back, 2 bases at V and 6 bases at J, with 11 bases in the middle. The CDR3 coding sequence is TGTGCCAGCAGTTACAATCCGGACCGCAATGAGCAGTTCTTC. This gives the protein CASSYNPDRNEQFF.

This clonotype was seen only a few times. The rearrangement joins TRBV28 to TRBJ2-1; 8 bases fit TRBD2. The trim removed 6 bases at V and 2 bases at J, leaving 3 bases unmatched. The CDR3 is made up of 14 amino acids. CDR1 is MDHEN, CDR2 SYDVKM, per germline. The CDR3 sequence: CASRPGGTYNEQFF. CDR3 in DNA: TGTGCCAGCAGACCGGGGGGGACCTACAATGAGCAGTTCTTC.

This clonotype has ten or more counts. CDR3 sequence (DNA): TGTGCCAGCAGCATTGGGTTTTCGGCAGGGGGCGCGGAGACCCAGTACTTC. Its translation is CASSIGFSAGGAETQYF. The chain uses TRBV5-6 and TRBJ2-5, with 8 positions matching TRBD1. CDR3 size: 17 residues. After removal of 4 bases from V and 5 bases from J, the junction contained 16 bases not matched to a gene. Per the germline V gene, CDR1 is SGHDT and CDR2 is YYEEEE.

This clonotype was detected many times. V gene TRBV5-6 combines with J gene TRBJ1-1, with D uncertain. The ends were cut back, 0 bases at V and 0 bases at J, with 6 bases in the middle. CDR1 is SGHDT and CDR2 is YYEEEE in the germline V gene. The CDR3 covers 14 residues. CDR3 bases: TGTGCCAGCAGCTTGGAGACCCTGAACACTGAAGCTTTCTTT. Translation: CASSLETLNTEAFF.

In the case of this clonotype: A much larger clone lies a single base off, so this may be a read error. The CDR3 is CTSKRQGRGTEAFF. CDR3 coding DNA: TGTACCAGCAAAAGACAGGGAAGGGGCACTGAAGCTTTCTTT. The chain couples TRBV6-1 to TRBJ1-1, with 7 bases fitting TRBD1. This CDR3 has 14 residues. Germline V gene data show CDR1 as MNHNS and CDR2 as SASEGT.

The chain recombines TRBV20-1 with TRBJ2-2; TRBD2 matches 7 bases. The CDR3 loop spans 12 amino acids. Losses at the gene ends were 6 bases for V and 8 bases for J; bases not matched to a gene: 6. Germline V gene sequence: CDR1 DFQATT, CDR2 SNEGSKA (reference sequence). CDR3 region: CSATREGGELFF. The CDR3 DNA reads as TGCAGTGCAACCAGGGAGGGGGGGGAGCTGTTTTTT.

This clonotype was seen a few times. The chain links TRBV20-1 to TRBJ2-7, with 7 bases that match TRBD1. Germline trimming cut 4 bases from V and 3 bases from J; bases unmatched to any gene: 6. The CDR3 sequence is 13 residues long. Germline CDR1 DFQATT, CDR2 SNEGSKA (reference sequence). CDR3 in amino acids: CSANRDSYYEQYF. The CDR3 DNA reads as TGCAGTGCTAACCGGGACAGCTACTACGAGCAGTACTTC.

This clonotype has a single count. The V call is TRBV25-1, the J call TRBJ2-1; 7 nucleotides agree with TRBD2. Germline CDR1 is MGHDK and CDR2 is SYGVNS. J gave up 15 bases and V 1 base, and 6 bases lay outside the gene matches. This CDR3 spans 12 amino acids. The CDR3 region is CASSEFGGTWFF. Written as DNA, the CDR3 is TGTGCCAGCAGTGAATTCGGGGGGACCTGGTTCTTC.

This clonotype was counted many times. The gene calls are TRBV6-5 and TRBJ2-7, with D possibly called TRBD1 or TRBD2 (6 bases each). V dropped 7 bases and J dropped 5 bases, with 9 bases sitting between them. The CDR3 has 11 amino acids. Germline V gives CDR1 MNHEY, CDR2 SVGAGI. The CDR3: CASTRGHEQYF. As DNA, the CDR3 is TGTGCCAGCACCCGGGGGCACGAGCAGTACTTC.

This clonotype was counted only a few times. The J gene is TRBJ2-5, the V gene TRBV5-1; D unclear. Trimming pared 4 bases from V and 5 bases from J, leaving 9 bases between. The germline gives CDR1 SGHRS, CDR2 YFSETQ. The CDR3 length is 12 residues. CDR3 in amino acids: CASSTGPETQYF. In DNA form, the CDR3 reads TGCGCCAGCAGCACTGGGCCGGAGACCCAGTACTTC. The full variable domain, completed using reference TRBV5-1 and TRBJ2-5, is KAGVTQTPRYLIKTRGQQVTLSCSPISGHRSVSWYQQTPGQGLQFLFEYFSETQRNKGNFPGRFSGRQFSNSRSEMNVSTLELGDSALYLCASSTGPETQYFGPGTRLLVL.

This clonotype occurred many times. The rearrangement links TRBV20-1 to TRBJ2-7, with D perhaps matching TRBD2 (6 bases). Deletions cut 6 bases from V and 2 bases from J, with 11 bases between. This CDR3 spans 12 amino acids. Germline lookup yields CDR1 DFQATT and CDR2 SNEGSKA (reference sequence). CDR3 sequence: CSAWDSPYEQYF. The CDR3 nucleotides read TGCAGTGCCTGGGACTCGCCCTACGAGCAGTACTTC.

This clonotype was counted ten times or more. This chain connects TRBV5-1 to TRBJ2-3; possible D gene TRBD1, 6 bases. CDR3 length equals 14 residues. With 5 bases removed from V and 6 bases from J, the gap between germline ends came to 16 bases. From germline, CDR1 is SGHRS and CDR2 YFSETQ. Written as DNA, the CDR3 is TGCGCCAGCAGACAGCGCACAACAGGGGATACGCAGTATTTT. Encoded protein: CASRQRTTGDTQYF.

The sample holds a few counts of this clonotype. The gene calls are TRBV3-1 and TRBJ2-7; D possibly matches TRBD1 or TRBD2 (6 bases each). CDR1 and CDR2 (germline): LGHDT, YNNKEL (reference sequence). Trimming removed 1 base from V and 3 bases from J, with 10 bases in between. This CDR3 contains 14 residues. CDR3 DNA sequence: TGTGCCAGCAGCCAAGTAGGAGGGGGCTACGAGCAGTACTTC. It translates to CASSQVGGGYEQYF.

The V gene is TRBV28, the J gene TRBJ2-6; no clear D. The CDR3 has 17 amino acids. The V end lost 6 bases, the J end lost 4 bases, and 19 bases lay between the germline ends. Per the germline V gene, CDR1 is MDHEN and CDR2 is SYDVKM. The CDR3 reads CASRGNGRKAGANVLTF. CDR3 nucleotides: TGTGCCAGCAGGGGAAACGGTCGAAAAGCAGGGGCCAACGTCCTGACTTTC.

Details on this clonotype: Germline and junction disagree at one end, which may indicate a read error. The chain uses TRBV5-6 and TRBJ2-3; a weak D match, TRBD2 (5 bases). The germline CDR1 and CDR2 sequences are SGHDT and YYEEEE. The length of the CDR3 is 16 residues. The CDR3 DNA follows: TGTGCCGGCAGCTTGAGGTTGGGGAGTTTAACAGATACGCAGTATTTT. Its translation: CAGSLRLGSLTDTQYF.

In this sample, this clonotype turned up many times. The genes are TRBV5-1 and TRBJ2-6, with unresolved D. The CDR3 sequence is 14 residues long. Looked up from germline, CDR1 is SGHRS and CDR2 is YFSETQ. The V gene lost 4 bases and the J gene lost 1 base, with 6 bases spanning the gap. CDR3: CASSIHSGANVLTF. The CDR3 DNA reads TGCGCCAGCAGCATACATTCTGGGGCCAACGTCCTGACTTTC.

This chain uses TRBV7-9 with TRBJ2-1; 7 nucleotides line up with TRBD1. Germline V CDR1 and CDR2: SEHNR, FQNEAQ (reference sequence). The J segment lost 1 base and the V segment lost 4 bases, leaving 7 bases of the junction unmatched. This CDR3 contains 16 residues. This chain's CDR3 is CASSSIFRGSYNEQFF. The CDR3 nucleotides read TGTGCCAGCAGCTCAATTTTCAGGGGGTCCTACAATGAGCAGTTCTTC.